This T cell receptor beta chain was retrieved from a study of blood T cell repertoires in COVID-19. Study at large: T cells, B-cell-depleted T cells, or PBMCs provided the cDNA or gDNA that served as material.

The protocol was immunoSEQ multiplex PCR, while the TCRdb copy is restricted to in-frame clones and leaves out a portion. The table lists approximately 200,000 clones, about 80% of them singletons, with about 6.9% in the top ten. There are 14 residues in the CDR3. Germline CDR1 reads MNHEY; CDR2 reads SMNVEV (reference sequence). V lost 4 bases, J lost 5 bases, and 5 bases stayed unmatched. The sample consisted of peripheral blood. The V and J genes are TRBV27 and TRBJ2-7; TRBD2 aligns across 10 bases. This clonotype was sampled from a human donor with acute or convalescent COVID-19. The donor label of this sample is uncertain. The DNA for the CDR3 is TGTGCCAGCAGTTACCTAGCGGGAGCCCACGAGCAGTACTTC. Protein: CASSYLAGAHEQYF.